These 24 T cell receptor beta chains were sequenced from one sample in a study of beta chain features in type 1 diabetes. Study-wide findings and caveats: A moderate, significant TCRB CDR3 shortening appeared in type 1 diabetes across four CD4+ subsets.

No antigen has been identified for these receptors. Since all of the isolated RNA was reverse transcribed, expressed TCRB transcripts were what got sequenced. The table came from immunoSEQ multiplex PCR; TCRdb's copy has only in-frame clones and leaves some out. Of 150,000 to 200,000 clones listed, about 7.8% are singletons. Sample: central memory CD4+ T cells from blood. The source of these receptors is a woman in her thirties or forties with type 1 diabetes.

The chain combines TRBV9 with TRBJ2-3, with TRBD2 matching 7 bases. Unmatched junction bases numbered 6, after V lost 3 bases and J lost 2 bases. There are 15 residues in the CDR3. Germline V lookup: CDR1 SGDLS, CDR2 YYNGEE. The CDR3 loop reads CASSARDYITDTQYF. The CDR3 region has the DNA TGTGCCAGCAGCGCCCGGGACTACATCACAGATACGCAGTATTTT.

This clone was counted a few times. V and J are TRBV7-2 and TRBJ2-3; D is undetermined. The V end was cut by 6 bases, the J end by 4 bases, with 8 bases between. This CDR3 contains 12 residues. CDR1 is SGHTA and CDR2 is FQGNSA in the germline V gene. The CDR3 protein is CASSYSADTQYF. Written as DNA, the CDR3 is TGTGCCAGCAGTTACTCGGCAGATACGCAGTATTTT.

This clone was counted between two and nine times. The chain is built from TRBV28 and TRBJ1-5, with D maybe TRBD1 (5 bases). Trimming shortened V by 11 bases and J by 5 bases, and 13 bases separated the two germline ends. This CDR3 is 12 amino acids long. In germline, CDR1 is MDHEN, CDR2 SYDVKM. The CDR3 DNA reads as TGTGCCGTGGGGGGGGTCGATCAGCCCCAGCATTTT. Its translation: CAVGGVDQPQHF.

The V call is TRBV28, the J call TRBJ2-7; no clear D. Between the trimmed V and J ends, which lost 6 bases and 3 bases, there was a span of 15 bases. This CDR3 has 14 amino acids. Germline assignment: CDR1 MDHEN and CDR2 SYDVKM. The CDR3 DNA sequence: TGTGCCAGCAGAGCAGACAACGGTGGCTACGAGCAGTACTTC. Protein sequence: CASRADNGGYEQYF.

In this sample, this clone turned up a few times. The chain is built from TRBV18 and TRBJ2-2; D may be TRBD1 (5 bases). The CDR3 extends over 15 amino acids. V was pared by 1 base and J by 13 bases, with 19 bases between. CDR1 and CDR2 from the germline V gene are KGHSH and LQKENI. CDR3 coding DNA: TGTGCCAGCTCACCACGACAGATTTCGTCGAAGGGGCTGTTTTTT. It translates to CASSPRQISSKGLFF.

In the case of this clone: The same CDR3 is also encoded by other DNA sequences in this sample. The chain is built from TRBV4-2 and TRBJ1-3; perhaps TRBD1 as D (5 bases). The length of the CDR3 is 15 residues. V was shortened by 4 bases and J by 2 bases, with 12 bases between the two germline ends. Germline V gene lookup returns CDR1 LGHNA and CDR2 YNFKEQ. CDR3 in amino acids: CASSLTRAPGNTIYF. Written as DNA, the CDR3 is TGTGCCAGCAGCCTCACCAGGGCTCCTGGAAACACCATATATTTT.

The DNA for the CDR3 is TGTGCCAGCCTCGTATCGAGTAGCAATCAGCCCCAGCATTTT. Encoded protein: CASLVSSSNQPQHF. The rearrangement uses TRBV7-9 and TRBJ1-5; no definite D call. CDR3 length: 14 amino acids. CDR1 is SEHNR and CDR2 is FQNEAQ in the germline V gene (reference sequence). Trimming removed 8 bases from V and 0 bases from J, with 11 bases in between.

This clone came up many times. The chain combines TRBV2 with TRBJ2-2; possibly TRBD1 for D (5 bases). Germline V gene lookup returns CDR1 SNHLY and CDR2 FYNNEI. V was cut by 9 bases and J by 4 bases, with 9 bases left in between. The CDR3 length is 12 residues. The CDR3 sequence: CASRGGTGELFF. The CDR3 DNA sequence: TGTGCCAGTAGGGGTGGCACCGGGGAGCTGTTTTTT.

This clone was observed many times. This chain connects TRBV4-3 to TRBJ2-6; D may be TRBD2 (6 bases). The V gene lost 3 bases and the J gene lost 2 bases, with 11 bases spanning the gap. The germline gives CDR1 LGHNA, CDR2 YSLEER. The CDR3 sequence is 16 residues long. The CDR3 protein is CASSQLGGTGANVLTF. CDR3 DNA sequence: TGCGCCAGCAGCCAGCTAGGAGGGACTGGGGCCAACGTCCTGACTTTC.

Only a few counts were recorded for this clone. The V call is TRBV9, the J call TRBJ1-2; D is possibly TRBD1 (6 bases). Germline CDR1 is SGDLS and CDR2 is YYNGEE. V was clipped by 0 bases and J by 4 bases, with 10 bases between them. This CDR3 is built from 14 residues. The CDR3 region is CASSVGTVSYGYTF. The CDR3 nucleotides read TGTGCCAGCAGCGTAGGGACAGTCAGCTATGGCTACACCTTC.

J is TRBJ2-7 and V is TRBV10-3; D remains ambiguous. Germline assignment: CDR1 ENHRY and CDR2 SYGVKD. This CDR3 spans 13 amino acids. V gave up 4 bases and J gave up 0 bases, with 7 bases separating them. The CDR3 nucleotides read TGTGCCATCAGTGTTGCCAGCTCCTACGAGCAGTACTTC. Residues: CAISVASSYEQYF.

This clone came up many times. The junction does not match germline at one end; this may be a read error. The CDR3 nucleotides are TGCGCCAGCAGCTCCGACCCAGGGTACAGTGAGCAGTTCTTC. Encoded protein: CASSSDPGYSEQFF. The chain links TRBV5-1 to TRBJ2-1; the D gene is possibly TRBD1 (5 bases). Germline V lookup: CDR1 SGHRS, CDR2 YFSETQ. The CDR3 contains 14 residues.

This chain joins TRBV27 and TRBJ2-7; D possibly corresponds to TRBD2 (5 bases). The length of the CDR3 is 14 residues. The V and J ends lost 3 bases and 3 bases respectively, with 12 bases between them. Germline V gene sequence: CDR1 MNHEY, CDR2 SMNVEV (reference sequence). The CDR3 reads CASSFSGSVYEQYF. CDR3 nucleotides: TGTGCCAGCAGTTTCTCGGGTAGCGTCTACGAGCAGTACTTC.

The sample holds a few counts of this clone. J is TRBJ2-5 and V is TRBV7-2, with a tentative D call TRBD1 (5 bases). The CDR3 totals 14 residues. Germline CDR1 reads SGHTA; CDR2 reads FQGNSA. With 5 bases removed from V and 5 bases from J, the gap between germline ends came to 15 bases. CDR3 sequence (DNA): TGTGCCAGCAGCCGCCCGGGTCAGGGCGAGACCCAGTACTTC. Amino acids: CASSRPGQGETQYF.

In its sample, this clone was seen a few times. This specimen includes other DNA sequences encoding the same CDR3. The DNA for the CDR3 is TGCGCCAGCAGCTTGGGGACAGACTATGGCTACACCTTC. Protein sequence: CASSLGTDYGYTF. The V gene is TRBV5-1, the J gene TRBJ1-2; perhaps TRBD1 as D (6 bases). Per the germline V gene, CDR1 is SGHRS and CDR2 is YFSETQ. The CDR3 consists of 13 residues. Trimming shortened V by 0 bases and J by 3 bases, and 6 bases separated the two germline ends.

This rearrangement joins TRBV7-3 to TRBJ2-6, with TRBD2 as a possible D gene (6 bases). Germline CDR1 SGHTA, CDR2 FQGTGA. This CDR3 has 17 amino acids. V was pared by 4 bases and J by 0 bases, with 13 bases between. This CDR3 is CASSSRGSFSGANVLTF. The CDR3 DNA reads TGTGCCAGCAGCTCCCGGGGGAGTTTCTCTGGGGCCAACGTCCTGACTTTC.

This clone was detected only a few times. The chain joins TRBV11-3 to TRBJ2-1; D is ambiguous. From germline, CDR1 is SGHNT and CDR2 YENEEA. The V and J ends lost 3 bases and 9 bases respectively, with 12 bases between them. This CDR3 spans 13 amino acids. This chain's CDR3 is CASSFGSRSEQFF. The CDR3 coding sequence is TGTGCCAGCAGCTTCGGATCTCGGAGTGAGCAGTTCTTC.

This chain uses TRBV7-2 with TRBJ1-4, with TRBD1 matching over 9 bases. V was clipped by 4 bases and J by 8 bases; unmatched bases: 5. Per the germline V gene, CDR1 is SGHTA and CDR2 is FQGNSA. The CDR3 is 14 amino acids. The CDR3 reads CASSYIGQGEKLFF. CDR3 DNA sequence: TGTGCCAGCAGCTACATCGGACAGGGGGAAAAACTGTTTTTT.

The rearrangement uses TRBV5-1 and TRBJ2-1; no clear D gene. V lost 0 bases and J lost 7, with 11 bases in between. Germline assignment: CDR1 SGHRS and CDR2 YFSETQ. The CDR3 length is 14 residues. The CDR3 nucleotides are TGCGCCAGCAGCTTGGGGGCTGGTACTAATGAGCAGTTCTTC. Translating it yields CASSLGAGTNEQFF.

The chain uses TRBV2 and TRBJ2-6; TRBD1 is a possible D gene (6 bases). The V gene lost 9 bases and the J gene lost 2 bases, with 17 bases spanning the gap. CDR3 length: 16 amino acids. CDR1 and CDR2 from the germline V gene are SNHLY and FYNNEI. The DNA of the CDR3 is TGTGCCAGGAGCTGGAAACAGGGAACTGGGGCCAACGTCCTGACTTTC. Amino acids: CARSWKQGTGANVLTF. Full variable domain (missing parts from reference TRBV2 and TRBJ2-6): EPEVTQTPSHQVTQMGQEVILRCVPISNHLYFYWYRQILGQKVEFLVSFYNNEISEKSEIFDDQFSVERPDGSNFTLKIRSTKLEDSAMYFCARSWKQGTGANVLTFGAGSRLTVL.

The V and J genes are TRBV6-5 and TRBJ1-2; D may be TRBD1 (6 bases). Germline loops: CDR1 MNHEY, CDR2 SVGAGI. V was trimmed by 5 bases and J by 2 bases, leaving 15 bases between them. This CDR3 is 15 amino acids long. CDR3 bases: TGTGCCAGCAGTCCTGTAGGGGGTGGGAACTATGGCTACACCTTC. As protein: CASSPVGGGNYGYTF.

This clone has more than one count but fewer than ten. The gene calls are TRBV29-1 and TRBJ2-1; 7 positions agree with TRBD1. Trimming at V came to 5 bases and at J to 3 bases, leaving 7 bases not matched to a gene. CDR3 length: 14 amino acids. CDR1 is SQVTM, CDR2 ANQGSEA, per germline. DNA for the CDR3: TGCAGCGTTCCGGGACAGAGAAACTACAATGAGCAGTTCTTC. Its translation: CSVPGQRNYNEQFF.

This clone was seen only a few times. This specimen includes other DNA sequences encoding the same CDR3. The genes are TRBV6-5 and TRBJ2-7; D not resolved. The V and J ends lost 6 bases and 1 base respectively, with 7 bases between them. The CDR3 length is 12 residues. Germline CDR1 MNHEY, CDR2 SVGAGI. CDR3 DNA sequence: TGTGCCAGCAGCTCCGGGTCCTACGAGCAGTACTTC. Protein: CASSSGSYEQYF.

CDR3 in amino acids: CASSYRDKEAFF. CDR3 DNA sequence: TGTGCCAGCAGCTACCGGGACAAGGAAGCTTTCTTT. V gene TRBV7-2 combines with J gene TRBJ1-1; TRBD1 is a possible D gene (6 bases). Trimming shortened V by 4 bases and J by 8 bases, and 11 bases separated the two germline ends. The CDR3 has 12 amino acids. Per the germline V gene, CDR1 is SGHTA and CDR2 is FQGNSA.